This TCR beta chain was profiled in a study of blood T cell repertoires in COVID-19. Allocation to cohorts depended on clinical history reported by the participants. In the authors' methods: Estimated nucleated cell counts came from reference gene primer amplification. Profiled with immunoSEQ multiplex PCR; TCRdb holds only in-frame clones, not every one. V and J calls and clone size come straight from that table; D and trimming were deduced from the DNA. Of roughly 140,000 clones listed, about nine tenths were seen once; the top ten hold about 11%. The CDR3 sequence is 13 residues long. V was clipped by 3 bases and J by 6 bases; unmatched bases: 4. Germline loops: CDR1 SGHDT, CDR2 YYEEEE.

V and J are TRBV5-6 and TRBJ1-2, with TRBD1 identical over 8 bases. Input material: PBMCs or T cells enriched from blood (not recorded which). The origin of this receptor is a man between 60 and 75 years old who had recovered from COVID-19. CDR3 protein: CASSSDRVDGYTF. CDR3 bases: TGTGCCAGCAGCTCGGACAGGGTGGATGGCTACACCTTC.